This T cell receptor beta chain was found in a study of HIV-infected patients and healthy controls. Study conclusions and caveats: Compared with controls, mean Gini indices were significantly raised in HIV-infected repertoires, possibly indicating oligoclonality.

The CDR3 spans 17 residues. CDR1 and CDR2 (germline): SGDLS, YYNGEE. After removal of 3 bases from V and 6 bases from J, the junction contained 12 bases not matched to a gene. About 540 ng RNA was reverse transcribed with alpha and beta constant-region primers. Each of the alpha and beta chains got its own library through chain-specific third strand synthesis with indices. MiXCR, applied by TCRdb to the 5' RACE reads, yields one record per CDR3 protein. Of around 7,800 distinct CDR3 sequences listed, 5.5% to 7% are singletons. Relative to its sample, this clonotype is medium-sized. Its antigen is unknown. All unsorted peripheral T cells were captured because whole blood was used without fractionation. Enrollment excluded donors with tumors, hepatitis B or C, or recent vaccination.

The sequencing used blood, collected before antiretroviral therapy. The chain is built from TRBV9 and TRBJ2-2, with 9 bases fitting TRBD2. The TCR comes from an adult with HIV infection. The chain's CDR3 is CASSGTGQRGAPGELFF. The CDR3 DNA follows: TGTGCCAGCAGCGGGACAGGCCAGCGGGGGGCGCCCGGGGAGCTGTTTTTT.